This TCR beta chain emerged from a study of lymphopenia after photon versus proton radiotherapy. Study-level points and caveats: Larger post-nadir TCR diversity loss correlated inversely with survival in deceased patients.

The V gene's germline CDR1 is SGHTA and CDR2 FQGNSA. The CDR3 length is 16 residues. Losses at the gene ends were 0 bases for V and 7 bases for J; bases not matched to a gene: 7. As regards this clone: Its antigen is not known.

Libraries were prepared by immunoSEQ multiplex PCR; TCRdb keeps only in-frame clonotypes and omits some of them. The table has about 26,000 clones, around 85% seen once; the top ten hold around 5.2%. The TCR comes from a man younger than 45 with gastric cancer. The sample consisted of peripheral blood, taken from a patient treated with photon-based radiotherapy. The chain recombines TRBV7-2 with TRBJ2-1; 9 bases match TRBD2. The CDR3 sequence is CASSLALSGSRNEQFF. In DNA, the CDR3 is TGTGCCAGCAGCTTAGCTCTTAGCGGGAGTAGGAATGAGCAGTTCTTC.